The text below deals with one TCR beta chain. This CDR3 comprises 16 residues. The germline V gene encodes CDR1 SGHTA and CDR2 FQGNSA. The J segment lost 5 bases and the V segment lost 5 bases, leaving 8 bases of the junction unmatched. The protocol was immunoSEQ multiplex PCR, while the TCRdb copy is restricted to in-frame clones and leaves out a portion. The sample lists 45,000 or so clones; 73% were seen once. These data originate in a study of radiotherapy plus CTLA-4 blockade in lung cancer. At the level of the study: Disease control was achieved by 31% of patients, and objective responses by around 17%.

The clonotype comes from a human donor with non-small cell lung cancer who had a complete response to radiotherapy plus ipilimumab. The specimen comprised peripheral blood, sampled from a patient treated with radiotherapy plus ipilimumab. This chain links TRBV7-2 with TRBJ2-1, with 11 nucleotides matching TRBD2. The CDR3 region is CASSTRLAGKDNEQFF. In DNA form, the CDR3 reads TGTGCCAGCAGCACCAGACTAGCGGGAAAGGACAATGAGCAGTTCTTC. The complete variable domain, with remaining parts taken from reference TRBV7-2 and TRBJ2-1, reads GAGVSQSPSNKVTEKGKDVELRCDPISGHTALYWYRQSLGQGLEFLIYFQGNSAPDKSGLPSDRFSAERTGGSVSTLTIQRTQQEDSAVYLCASSTRLAGKDNEQFFGPGTRLTVL.